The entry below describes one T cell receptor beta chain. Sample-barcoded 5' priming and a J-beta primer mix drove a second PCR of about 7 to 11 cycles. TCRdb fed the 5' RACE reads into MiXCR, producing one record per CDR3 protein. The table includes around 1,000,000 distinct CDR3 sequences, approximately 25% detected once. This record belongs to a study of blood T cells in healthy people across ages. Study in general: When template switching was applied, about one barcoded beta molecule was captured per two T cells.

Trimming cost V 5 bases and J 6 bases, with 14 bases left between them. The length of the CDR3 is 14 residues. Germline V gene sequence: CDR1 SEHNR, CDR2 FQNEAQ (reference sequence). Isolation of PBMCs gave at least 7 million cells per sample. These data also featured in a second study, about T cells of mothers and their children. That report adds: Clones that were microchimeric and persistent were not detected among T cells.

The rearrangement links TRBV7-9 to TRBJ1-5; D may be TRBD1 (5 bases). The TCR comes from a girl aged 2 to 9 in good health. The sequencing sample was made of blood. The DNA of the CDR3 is TGTGCCAGCAGCAAAGATCAGGGAAGTCAGCCCCAGCATTTT. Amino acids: CASSKDQGSQPQHF.